This entry lists 17 T cell receptor beta chains sequenced from one sample in a study of T cell changes during pregnancy in multiple sclerosis. Profiling relied on immunoSEQ multiplex PCR, and the TCRdb table lists in-frame clones only, not all of them. The sample contains about 71,000 clones, 85% to 95% of which appear only once. Material: peripheral blood, obtained in the third trimester of pregnancy. Receptors originate from a female donor with multiple sclerosis, enrolled in a pregnancy study.

The chain carries TRBV7-8 and TRBJ2-2; D might be TRBD1 (5 bases). CDR1 and CDR2 from the germline V gene are SGHVS and FQNEAQ. This CDR3 has 12 residues. Trimming took off 7 bases at V and 7 bases at J, with 10 bases between the two ends. The CDR3 here is CASTSQGGELFF. CDR3 sequence (DNA): TGTGCCAGCACCTCTCAGGGCGGGGAGCTGTTTTTT.

The gene calls are TRBV5-4 and TRBJ2-1; 7 bases line up with TRBD2. Losses at the gene ends were 4 bases for V and 2 bases for J; bases not matched to a gene: 6. The CDR3 spans 15 residues. Per the germline V gene, CDR1 is SGHNT and CDR2 is YYREEE (reference sequence). This chain's CDR3 is CASSLTSDPYNEQFF. As DNA, the CDR3 is TGTGCCAGCAGCCTCACTAGCGACCCCTACAATGAGCAGTTCTTC.

The chain uses TRBV7-9 and TRBJ2-4; 13 bases align to TRBD2. Per the germline V gene, CDR1 is SEHNR and CDR2 is FQNEAQ (reference sequence). CDR3 length equals 15 residues. V lost 5 bases, J lost 8 bases, and 6 bases stayed unmatched. The CDR3 DNA sequence: TGTGCCAGCAGCCCTCTACTAGCGGGAGGGGACATTCAGTACTTC. Translated: CASSPLLAGGDIQYF. Looking up the rest from reference TRBV7-9 and TRBJ2-4 gives the full variable domain: DTGVSQNPRHKITKRGQNVTFRCDPISEHNRLYWYRQTLGQGPEFLTYFQNEAQLEKSRLLSDRFSAERPKGSFSTLEIQRTEQGDSAMYLCASSPLLAGGDIQYFGAGTRLSVL.

The genes are TRBV4-1 and TRBJ2-5, with 9 positions matching TRBD1. The germline gives CDR1 MGHRA, CDR2 YSYEKL. The CDR3 runs to 13 residues. Trimming cost V 4 bases and J 11 bases; bases outside gene matches: 8. CDR3 protein: CASSPGTGREQYF. The CDR3 DNA reads as TGCGCCAGCAGCCCCGGGACAGGGCGGGAGCAGTACTTC.

In nucleotides, the CDR3 is TGTGCCAGCAAAACGGGAGAGACCCAGTACTTC. Translating gives CASKTGETQYF. The genes are TRBV6-5 and TRBJ2-5; D not certain. Per germline, CDR1 MNHEY and CDR2 SVGAGI. V lost 7 bases and J lost 4, with 7 bases in between. CDR3 length equals 11 residues.

The V call is TRBV6-1, the J call TRBJ1-5; perhaps TRBD1 as D (6 bases). CDR3 length: 15 residues. With 0 bases removed from V and 3 bases from J, the gap between germline ends came to 9 bases. CDR1 and CDR2 (germline): MNHNS, SASEGT. The CDR3 spells CASSEAAGANQPQHF. The CDR3 coding sequence is TGTGCCAGCAGTGAAGCGGCAGGGGCCAATCAGCCCCAGCATTTT.

The chain combines TRBV5-1 with TRBJ2-2, with D possibly TRBD1 on 6 matching bases. CDR3 length: 16 residues. In germline, CDR1 is SGHRS, CDR2 YFSETQ. Trimming removed 0 bases at V and 7 bases at J, with 16 bases between. The CDR3 DNA is TGCGCCAGCAGCTTGGAGGGTCAGGGGATTATCGGGGAGCTGTTTTTT. This gives the protein CASSLEGQGIIGELFF.

The chain employs TRBV27 and TRBJ2-1, with D possibly being TRBD1 (6 bases). The CDR3 is 14 residues long. Trimming took 5 bases from V and 3 from J, leaving 11 bases between them. Looked up from germline, CDR1 is MNHEY and CDR2 is SMNVEV (reference sequence). The CDR3 reads CASSPTGIYNEQFF. The DNA of the CDR3 is TGTGCCAGCAGTCCAACAGGGATCTACAATGAGCAGTTCTTC.

This sequence joins TRBV7-9 and TRBJ2-5, with D tentatively TRBD1 (6 bases). Trimming took off 7 bases at V and 4 bases at J, with 19 bases between the two ends. This CDR3 has 15 residues. Germline-derived CDR1 and CDR2 are SEHNR and FQNEAQ (reference sequence). This CDR3 reads CASNPSPGAGETQYF. CDR3 bases: TGTGCCAGCAACCCGTCCCCAGGGGCAGGAGAGACCCAGTACTTC.

This sequence joins TRBV2 and TRBJ2-3; 11 bases map to TRBD2. This CDR3 region has 15 residues. The V segment lost 6 bases and the J segment 4 bases; nucleotides outside the gene matches: 6. Looked up from germline, CDR1 is SNHLY and CDR2 is FYNNEI. The CDR3 DNA sequence: TGTGCCAGCAGAGAACTAGCGGGAGCCCCAGATACGCAGTATTTT. As protein: CASRELAGAPDTQYF.

The V gene is TRBV28, the J gene TRBJ2-1; D might be TRBD2 (6 bases). This CDR3 is built from 16 residues. The V gene's germline CDR1 is MDHEN and CDR2 SYDVKM. Trimming shortened V by 6 bases and J by 0 bases, and 15 bases separated the two germline ends. The CDR3 nucleotides are TGTGCCAGCAGCCCAGCGACTAGACTCTCCTACAATGAGCAGTTCTTC. This gives the protein CASSPATRLSYNEQFF.

The chain links TRBV11-2 to TRBJ2-5, with 7 bases identical to TRBD1. Germline CDR1 and CDR2: SGHAT and FQNNGV. After removal of 4 bases from V and 4 bases from J, the junction contained 6 bases not matched to a gene. The CDR3 consists of 14 residues. The CDR3 DNA sequence: TGTGCCAGCAGCTCTACAGGGGTGCGAGAGACCCAGTACTTC. Encoded protein: CASSSTGVRETQYF.

The chain employs TRBV10-3 and TRBJ1-3; 12 nucleotides align to TRBD1. The germline V gene has CDR1 ENHRY and CDR2 SYGVKD. The V gene end was trimmed by 8 bases and the J gene end by 0 bases; junction bases not matched to a gene: 8. The CDR3 contains 17 residues. The CDR3 here is CAISGTGGFSSGNTIYF. CDR3 nucleotides: TGTGCCATCTCCGGGACAGGGGGCTTTAGCTCTGGAAACACCATATATTTT.

This clone was observed once. CDR3 coding DNA: TGCAGCGTTGATTGGGCAGGGGCCGTACCAACTGAAGCTTTCTTT. Translating it yields CSVDWAGAVPTEAFF. The rearrangement joins TRBV29-1 to TRBJ1-1, with a weak D call TRBD1 (6 bases). Looked up from germline, CDR1 is SQVTM and CDR2 is ANQGSEA. The CDR3 has 15 amino acids. Trimming removed 3 bases from V and 5 bases from J, with 19 bases in between.

The V and J genes are TRBV2 and TRBJ2-1; D is unclear. The germline gives CDR1 SNHLY, CDR2 FYNNEI. The V end was cut by 4 bases, the J end by 8 bases, with 9 bases between. This CDR3 region has 12 residues. CDR3 nucleotides: TGTGCCAGCAGTGGGGCTCCCGATGAGCAGTTCTTC. Translating gives CASSGAPDEQFF.

The genes are TRBV18 and TRBJ1-5, with TRBD1 matching over 8 bases. This CDR3 spans 14 amino acids. V lost 5 bases and J lost 2; bases outside the gene matches: 2. Germline V CDR1 and CDR2: KGHSH, LQKENI. CDR3 sequence: CASSSTGGNQPQHF. The DNA of the CDR3 is TGTGCCAGCTCATCGACAGGGGGCAATCAGCCCCAGCATTTT.

The rearrangement joins TRBV20-1 to TRBJ2-1, with no clear D. The CDR3 is 10 amino acids. Between the trimmed V and J ends, which lost 3 bases and 10 bases, there was a span of 7 bases. Germline V CDR1 and CDR2: DFQATT, SNEGSKA (reference sequence). CDR3 amino acids: CSASPNEQFF. CDR3 bases: TGCAGTGCTAGTCCTAACGAGCAGTTCTTC.